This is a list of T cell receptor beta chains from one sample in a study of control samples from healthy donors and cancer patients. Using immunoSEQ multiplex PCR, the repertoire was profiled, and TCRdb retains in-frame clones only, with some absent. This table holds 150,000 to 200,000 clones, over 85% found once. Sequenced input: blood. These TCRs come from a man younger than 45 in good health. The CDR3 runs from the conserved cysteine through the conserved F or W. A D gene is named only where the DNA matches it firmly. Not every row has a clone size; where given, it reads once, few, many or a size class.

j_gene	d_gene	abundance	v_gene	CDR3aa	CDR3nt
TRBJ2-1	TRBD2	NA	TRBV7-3	CASSLRVLAGVNEQFF	TGTGCCAGCAGCTTAAGGGTACTAGCGGGAGTCAATGAGCAGTTCTTC
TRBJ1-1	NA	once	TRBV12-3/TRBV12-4	CASSFDSFEAFF	TGTGCCAGCAGTTTCGACAGCTTTGAAGCTTTCTTT
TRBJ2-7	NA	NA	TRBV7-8	CASSSHAASYEQYF	TGTGCCAGCAGCTCGCATGCGGCCTCCTACGAGCAGTACTTC
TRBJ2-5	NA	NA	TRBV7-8	CASSLTAHSSKETQYF	TGTGCCAGCAGCTTAACCGCCCACAGTAGTAAAGAGACCCAGTACTTC
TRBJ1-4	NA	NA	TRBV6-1	CASSEPAGPGGEKLFF	TGTGCCAGCAGTGAACCCGCCGGCCCGGGCGGAGAAAAACTGTTTTTT
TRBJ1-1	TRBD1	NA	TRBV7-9	CASSMTGSAEAFF	TGTGCCAGCAGCATGACAGGGAGCGCTGAAGCTTTCTTT
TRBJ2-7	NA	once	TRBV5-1	CASSLSSREHEQYF	TGCGCCAGCAGCTTGAGTAGCAGGGAACACGAGCAGTACTTC
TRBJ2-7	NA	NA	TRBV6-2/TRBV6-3	CASSSRHAQGTWGYEQYF	TGTGCCAGCAGTTCCCGCCATGCCCAGGGGACTTGGGGGTACGAGCAGTACTTC
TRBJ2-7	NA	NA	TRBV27	CASSSKTGSSYEQYF	TGTGCCAGCAGTTCGAAAACAGGGAGCTCCTACGAGCAGTACTTC
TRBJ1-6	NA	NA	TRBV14	CASSQFRSSGASSYNSPLHF	TGTGCCAGCAGCCAATTTCGGTCTTCAGGGGCCAGCTCCTATAATTCACCCCTCCACTTT
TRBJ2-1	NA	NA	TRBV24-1	CATRSRQASSNEQFF	TGTGCCACCAGATCCAGACAGGCATCTTCTAATGAGCAGTTCTTC
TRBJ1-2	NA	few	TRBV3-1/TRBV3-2	CASSQNSGPSYGYTF	TGTGCCAGCAGCCAAAACTCGGGCCCATCTTATGGCTACACCTTC
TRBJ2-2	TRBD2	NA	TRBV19	CASSSPGLGTGELFF	TGTGCCAGTAGTTCGCCGGGACTAGGCACCGGGGAGCTGTTTTTT
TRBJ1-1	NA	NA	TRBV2	CAASRGEGRAFF	TGTGCTGCTTCGAGGGGTGAGGGCCGAGCTTTCTTT
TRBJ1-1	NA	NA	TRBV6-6	CASSTSGYTEAFF	TGTGCCAGCAGTACCTCAGGGTACACTGAAGCTTTCTTT
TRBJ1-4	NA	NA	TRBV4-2	CASSQEFSLTNEKLFF	TGTGCCAGCAGCCAAGAGTTTTCATTAACTAATGAAAAACTGTTTTTT
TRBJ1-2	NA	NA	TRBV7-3	CASSLGVGELDGYTF	TGTGCCAGCAGCTTAGGAGTCGGGGAGCTCGATGGCTACACCTTC
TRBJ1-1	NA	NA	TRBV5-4	CASSFRVGQIDTEAFF	TGTGCCAGCAGCTTTAGGGTAGGACAGATAGACACTGAAGCTTTCTTT
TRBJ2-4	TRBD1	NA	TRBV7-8	CASSLEPGQKNIQYF	TGTGCCAGCAGCCTAGAACCGGGACAGAAAAACATTCAGTACTTC
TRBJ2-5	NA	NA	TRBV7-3	CASSLTGPKETQYF	TGTGCCAGCAGCTTAACGGGCCCCAAAGAGACCCAGTACTTC
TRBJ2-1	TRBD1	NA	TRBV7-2	CLGTGEYEQFF	TGCCTAGGGACAGGGGAATATGAGCAGTTCTTC
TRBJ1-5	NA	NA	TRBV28	CATGRGDQPQHF	TGTGCCACCGGCCGGGGAGATCAGCCCCAGCATTTT
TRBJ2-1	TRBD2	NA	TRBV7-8	CASSIPTSGSSYNEQFF	TGTGCCAGCAGCATACCGACTAGCGGGAGCTCCTACAATGAGCAGTTCTTC
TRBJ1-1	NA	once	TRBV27	CASSSRESNSLNTEAFF	TGTGCCAGCAGTAGTCGGGAGTCGAACTCGCTGAACACTGAAGCTTTCTTT
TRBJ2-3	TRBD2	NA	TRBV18	CASSPGGGAPRRDTQYF	TGTGCCAGCTCACCAGGCGGGGGGGCCCCCCGGAGGGATACGCAGTATTTT
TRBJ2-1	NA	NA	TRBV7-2	CASSLGDPNEQFF	TGTGCCAGCAGCCTAGGGGACCCTAATGAGCAGTTCTTC
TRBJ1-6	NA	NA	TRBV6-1	CASTERTGRDSPLHF	TGTGCCAGCACCGAGAGGACGGGCCGAGATTCACCCCTCCACTTT
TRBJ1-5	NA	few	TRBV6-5	CASGEEVQPQHF	TGTGCCAGCGGGGAGGAGGTTCAGCCCCAGCATTTT
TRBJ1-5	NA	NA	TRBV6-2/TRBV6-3	CASSYSMNRGGVARDQPQHF	TGTGCCAGCAGTTACTCGATGAATCGCGGGGGGGTAGCCCGGGATCAGCCCCAGCATTTT
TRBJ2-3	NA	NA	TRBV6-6	CASSPPTGRSTDTQYF	TGTGCCAGCAGTCCACCAACAGGACGGAGCACAGATACGCAGTATTTT
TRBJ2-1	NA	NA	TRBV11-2	CASSLEKGVSEQFF	TGTGCCAGCAGCTTAGAGAAGGGGGTGAGTGAGCAGTTCTTC
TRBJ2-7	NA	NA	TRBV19	CASRPSYEQYF	TGTGCCAGTCGCCCTTCCTACGAGCAGTACTTC
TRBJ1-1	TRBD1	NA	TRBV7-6	CASSLVWRGRYNTEAFF	TGTGCCAGCAGCTTAGTATGGAGGGGGCGATACAACACTGAAGCTTTCTTT
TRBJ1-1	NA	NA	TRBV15	CATSIPWGGRGTEAFF	TGTGCCACCAGCATACCCTGGGGGGGACGGGGAACTGAAGCTTTCTTT
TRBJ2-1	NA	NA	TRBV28	CASGGRGRNNEQFF	TGTGCCAGCGGTGGCAGGGGAAGAAACAATGAGCAGTTCTTC
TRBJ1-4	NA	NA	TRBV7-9	CASSPRAEGEKLFF	TGTGCCAGCAGCCCACGGGCGGAGGGTGAAAAACTGTTTTTT
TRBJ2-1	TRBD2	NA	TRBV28	CASSLPSGSYNEQFF	TGTGCCAGCAGTTTGCCTAGCGGCTCCTACAATGAGCAGTTCTTC